This paragraph covers one T cell receptor beta chain sequence. Antigen unknown. This entry is derived from a study of human T cells and chemical hapten exposure. Turning to the study itself: Patients having alopecia areata, totalis or universalis were mostly female.

V gave up 2 bases and J gave up 5 bases; unmatched junction bases: 6. Germline V gives CDR1 LNHDA, CDR2 SQIVND (reference sequence). This CDR3 region has 16 residues. Time point meaning: patch test 3, about 24 weeks after DPC sensitization. Sample treatment: therapeutic diphenylcyclopropenone sensitization with weekly scalp DPC. Individual cDNA molecules each carried unique molecular identifiers attached by the library. TCRdb passed the RACE reads through MiXCR, listing each CDR3 protein once. The repertoire holds some 97,000 distinct CDR3 sequences, with around a quarter as singletons. General observations from the study: Higher patch test scores went with higher counts of PT1 expanded TCRs. The donors suffered from alopecia, so their immune response may not match that of healthy people.

This sample comprised whole blood, obtained in connection with sensitization to the hapten diphenylcyclopropenone (DPC). The chain couples TRBV19 to TRBJ2-2; 9 bases fit TRBD1. This sequence was found in a man aged 35 to 55 with alopecia areata. Some clones in this sample may be carry-over from other donors' samples. The CDR3: CASSILGTGKTGELFF. The CDR3 bases are TGTGCCAGTAGTATACTCGGGACAGGGAAGACCGGGGAGCTGTTTTTT.